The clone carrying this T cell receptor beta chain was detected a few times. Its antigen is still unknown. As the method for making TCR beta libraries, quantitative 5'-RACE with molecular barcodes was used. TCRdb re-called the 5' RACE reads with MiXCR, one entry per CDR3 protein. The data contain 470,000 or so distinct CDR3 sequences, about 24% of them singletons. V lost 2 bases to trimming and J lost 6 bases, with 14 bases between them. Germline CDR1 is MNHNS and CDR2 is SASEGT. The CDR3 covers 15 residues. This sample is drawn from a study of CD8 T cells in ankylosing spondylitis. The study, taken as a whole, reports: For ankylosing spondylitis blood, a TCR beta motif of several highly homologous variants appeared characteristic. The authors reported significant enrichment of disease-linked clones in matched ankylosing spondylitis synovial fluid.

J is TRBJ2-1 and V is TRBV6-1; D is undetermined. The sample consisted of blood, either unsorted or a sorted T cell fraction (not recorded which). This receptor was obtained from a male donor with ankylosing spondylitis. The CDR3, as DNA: TGTGCCAGCAGTGAATCATCGGCCAGAGGCAATGAGCAGTTCTTC. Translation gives CASSESSARGNEQFF.